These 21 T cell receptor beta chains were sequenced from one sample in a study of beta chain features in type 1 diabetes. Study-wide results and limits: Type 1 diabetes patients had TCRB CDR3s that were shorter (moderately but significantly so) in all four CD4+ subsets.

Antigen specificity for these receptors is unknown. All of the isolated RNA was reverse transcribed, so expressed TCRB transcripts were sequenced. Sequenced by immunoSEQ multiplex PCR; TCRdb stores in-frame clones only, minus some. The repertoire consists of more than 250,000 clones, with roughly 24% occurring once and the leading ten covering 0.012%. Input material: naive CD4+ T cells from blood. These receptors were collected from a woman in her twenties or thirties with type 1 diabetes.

Here the CDR3 DNA reads TGTGCCAGCAGCTTAGAATCTATGAGCTCCTACAATGAGCAGTTCTTC. It codes for CASSLESMSSYNEQFF. The chain recombines TRBV7-6 with TRBJ2-1; D not certain. This CDR3 contains 16 residues. Germline V gene lookup returns CDR1 SGHVS and CDR2 FNYEAQ. V gave up 1 base and J gave up 0 bases, with 10 bases separating them.

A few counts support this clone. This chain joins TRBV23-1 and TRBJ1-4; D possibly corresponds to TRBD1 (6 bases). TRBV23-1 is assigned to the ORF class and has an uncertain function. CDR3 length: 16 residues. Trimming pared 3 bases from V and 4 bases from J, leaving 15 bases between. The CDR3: CASSHSRGGGNEKLFF. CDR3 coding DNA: TGCGCCAGCAGTCATTCCAGGGGCGGGGGTAATGAAAAACTGTTTTTT.

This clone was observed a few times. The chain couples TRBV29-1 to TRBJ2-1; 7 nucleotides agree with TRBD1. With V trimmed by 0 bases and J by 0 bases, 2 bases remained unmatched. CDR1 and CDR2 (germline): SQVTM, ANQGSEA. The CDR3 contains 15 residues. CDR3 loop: CSVEEGQSSYNEQFF. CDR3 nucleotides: TGCAGCGTTGAAGAGGGACAGAGCTCCTACAATGAGCAGTTCTTC.

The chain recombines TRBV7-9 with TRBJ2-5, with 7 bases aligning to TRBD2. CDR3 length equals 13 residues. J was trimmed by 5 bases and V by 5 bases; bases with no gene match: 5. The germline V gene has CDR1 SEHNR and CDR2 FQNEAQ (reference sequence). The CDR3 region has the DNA TGTGCCAGCAGCGGGAGGGCCGGGGAGACCCAGTACTTC. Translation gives CASSGRAGETQYF.

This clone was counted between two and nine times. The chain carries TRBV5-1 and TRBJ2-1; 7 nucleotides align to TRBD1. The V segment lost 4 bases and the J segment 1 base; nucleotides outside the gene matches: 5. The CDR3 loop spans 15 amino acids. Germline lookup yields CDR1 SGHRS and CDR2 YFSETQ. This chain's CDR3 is CASSPSGGSYNEQFF. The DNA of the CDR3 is TGCGCCAGCAGCCCATCAGGGGGATCCTACAATGAGCAGTTCTTC.

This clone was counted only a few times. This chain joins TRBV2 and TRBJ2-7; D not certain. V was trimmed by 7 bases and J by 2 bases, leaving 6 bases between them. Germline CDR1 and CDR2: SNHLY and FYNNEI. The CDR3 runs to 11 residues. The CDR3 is CASNQAYEQYF. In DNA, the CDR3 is TGTGCCAGCAACCAGGCCTACGAGCAGTACTTC. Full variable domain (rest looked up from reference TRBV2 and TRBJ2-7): EPEVTQTPSHQVTQMGQEVILRCVPISNHLYFYWYRQILGQKVEFLVSFYNNEISEKSEIFDDQFSVERPDGSNFTLKIRSTKLEDSAMYFCASNQAYEQYFGPGTRLTVT.

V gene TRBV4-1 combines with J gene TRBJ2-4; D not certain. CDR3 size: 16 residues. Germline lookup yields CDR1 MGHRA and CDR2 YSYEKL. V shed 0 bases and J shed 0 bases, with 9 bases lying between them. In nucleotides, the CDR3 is TGCGCCAGCAGCCAAGATGCGGTGAGAGCCAAAAACATTCAGTACTTC. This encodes CASSQDAVRAKNIQYF.

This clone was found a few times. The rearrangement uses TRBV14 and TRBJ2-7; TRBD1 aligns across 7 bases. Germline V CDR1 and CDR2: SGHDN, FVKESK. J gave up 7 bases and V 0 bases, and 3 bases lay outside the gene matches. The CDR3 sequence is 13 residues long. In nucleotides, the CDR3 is TGTGCCAGCAGCCAAGATACCAGGGGGGAGCAGTACTTC. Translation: CASSQDTRGEQYF.

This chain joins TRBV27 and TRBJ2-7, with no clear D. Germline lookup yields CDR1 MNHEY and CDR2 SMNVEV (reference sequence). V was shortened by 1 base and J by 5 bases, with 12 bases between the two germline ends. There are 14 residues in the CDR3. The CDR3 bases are TGTGCCAGCAGTTTATACATTCCTTCCCACGAGCAGTACTTC. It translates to CASSLYIPSHEQYF.

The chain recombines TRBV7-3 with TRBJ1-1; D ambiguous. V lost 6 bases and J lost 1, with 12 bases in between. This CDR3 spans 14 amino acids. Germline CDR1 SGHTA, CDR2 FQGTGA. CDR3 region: CASSHFPENTEAFF. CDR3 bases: TGTGCCAGCAGTCATTTTCCAGAGAACACTGAAGCTTTCTTT.

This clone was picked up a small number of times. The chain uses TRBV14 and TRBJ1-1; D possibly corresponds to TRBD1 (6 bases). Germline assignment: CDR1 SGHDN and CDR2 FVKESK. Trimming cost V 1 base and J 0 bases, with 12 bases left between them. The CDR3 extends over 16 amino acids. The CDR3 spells CASSQVGHTLNTEAFF. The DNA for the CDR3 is TGTGCCAGCAGCCAAGTGGGACATACTTTGAACACTGAAGCTTTCTTT. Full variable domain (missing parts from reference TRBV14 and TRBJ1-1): EAGVTQFPSHSVIEKGQTVTLRCDPISGHDNLYWYRRVMGKEIKFLLHFVKESKQDESGMPNNRFLAERTGGTYSTLKVQPAELEDSGVYFCASSQVGHTLNTEAFFGQGTRLTVV.

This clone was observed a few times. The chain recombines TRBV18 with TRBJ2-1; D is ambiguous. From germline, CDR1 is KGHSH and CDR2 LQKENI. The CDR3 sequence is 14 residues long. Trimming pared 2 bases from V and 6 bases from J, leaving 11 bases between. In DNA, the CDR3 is TGTGCCAGCTCACCAGGTACTGTGTTCAATGAGCAGTTCTTC. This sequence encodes CASSPGTVFNEQFF.

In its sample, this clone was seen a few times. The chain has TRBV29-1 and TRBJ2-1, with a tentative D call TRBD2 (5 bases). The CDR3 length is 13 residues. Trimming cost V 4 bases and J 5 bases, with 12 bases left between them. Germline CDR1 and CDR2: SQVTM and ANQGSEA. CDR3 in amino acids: CSVALALNNEQFF. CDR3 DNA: TGCAGCGTTGCTCTAGCACTCAACAATGAGCAGTTCTTC.

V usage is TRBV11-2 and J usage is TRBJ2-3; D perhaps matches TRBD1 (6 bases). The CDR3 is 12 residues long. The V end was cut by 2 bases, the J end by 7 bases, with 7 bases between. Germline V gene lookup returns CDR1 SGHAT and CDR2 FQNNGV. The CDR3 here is CASSLQGYTQYF. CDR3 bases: TGTGCCAGCAGCTTACAGGGGTATACGCAGTATTTT.

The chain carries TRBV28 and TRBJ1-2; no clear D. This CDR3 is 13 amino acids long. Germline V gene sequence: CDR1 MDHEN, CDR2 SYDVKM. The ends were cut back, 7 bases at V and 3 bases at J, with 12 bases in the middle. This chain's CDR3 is CASNSGMDYGYTF. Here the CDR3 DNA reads TGTGCCAGCAACTCGGGTATGGACTATGGCTACACCTTC.

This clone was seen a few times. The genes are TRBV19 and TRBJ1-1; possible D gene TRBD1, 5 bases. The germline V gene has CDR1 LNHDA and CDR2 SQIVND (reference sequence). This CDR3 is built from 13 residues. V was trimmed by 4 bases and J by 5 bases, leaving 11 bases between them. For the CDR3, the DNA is TGTGCCAGTAGTAGGCAGGGAGGTACTGAAGCTTTCTTT. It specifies CASSRQGGTEAFF.

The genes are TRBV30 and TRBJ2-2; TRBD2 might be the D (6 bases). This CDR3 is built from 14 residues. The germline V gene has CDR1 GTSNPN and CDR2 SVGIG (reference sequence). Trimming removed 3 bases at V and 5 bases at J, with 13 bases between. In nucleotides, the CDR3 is TGTGCCTGGAGACCGGGACTCCTAACCGGGGAGCTGTTTTTT. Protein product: CAWRPGLLTGELFF.

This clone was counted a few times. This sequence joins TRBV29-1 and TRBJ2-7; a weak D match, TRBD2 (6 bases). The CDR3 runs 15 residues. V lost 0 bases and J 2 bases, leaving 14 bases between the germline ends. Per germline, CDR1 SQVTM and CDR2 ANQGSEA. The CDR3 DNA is TGCAGCGTTGAAGAGGGGGGACCCACCCCCTACGAGCAGTACTTC. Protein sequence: CSVEEGGPTPYEQYF.

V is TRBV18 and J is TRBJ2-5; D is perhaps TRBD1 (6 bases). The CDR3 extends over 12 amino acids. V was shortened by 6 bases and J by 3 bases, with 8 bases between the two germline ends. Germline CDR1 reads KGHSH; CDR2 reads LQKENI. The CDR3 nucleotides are TGTGCCAGCTCCCGACAGGAAGAGACCCAGTACTTC. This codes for CASSRQEETQYF.

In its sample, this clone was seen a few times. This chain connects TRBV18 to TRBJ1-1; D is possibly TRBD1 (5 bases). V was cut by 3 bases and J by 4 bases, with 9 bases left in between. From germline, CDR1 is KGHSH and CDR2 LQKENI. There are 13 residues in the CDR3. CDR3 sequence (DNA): TGTGCCAGCTCACCCTTCGGGGGCACTGAAGCTTTCTTT. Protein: CASSPFGGTEAFF.

The CDR3 DNA is TGTGCCAGCAGCCACGGTTCGCGGGTCACAGATACGCAGTATTTT. Its translation is CASSHGSRVTDTQYF. This sequence joins TRBV5-6 and TRBJ2-3; D may be TRBD2 (5 bases). CDR3 length: 15 residues. The germline V and J ends were trimmed by 4 bases and 2 bases, with 14 bases remaining between them. CDR1 is SGHDT, CDR2 YYEEEE, per germline. The whole variable domain, remainder taken from reference TRBV5-6 and TRBJ2-3, is DAGVTQSPTHLIKTRGQQVTLRCSPKSGHDTVSWYQQALGQGPQFIFQYYEEEERQRGNFPDRFSGHQFPNYSSELNVNALLLGDSALYLCASSHGSRVTDTQYFGPGTRLTVL.